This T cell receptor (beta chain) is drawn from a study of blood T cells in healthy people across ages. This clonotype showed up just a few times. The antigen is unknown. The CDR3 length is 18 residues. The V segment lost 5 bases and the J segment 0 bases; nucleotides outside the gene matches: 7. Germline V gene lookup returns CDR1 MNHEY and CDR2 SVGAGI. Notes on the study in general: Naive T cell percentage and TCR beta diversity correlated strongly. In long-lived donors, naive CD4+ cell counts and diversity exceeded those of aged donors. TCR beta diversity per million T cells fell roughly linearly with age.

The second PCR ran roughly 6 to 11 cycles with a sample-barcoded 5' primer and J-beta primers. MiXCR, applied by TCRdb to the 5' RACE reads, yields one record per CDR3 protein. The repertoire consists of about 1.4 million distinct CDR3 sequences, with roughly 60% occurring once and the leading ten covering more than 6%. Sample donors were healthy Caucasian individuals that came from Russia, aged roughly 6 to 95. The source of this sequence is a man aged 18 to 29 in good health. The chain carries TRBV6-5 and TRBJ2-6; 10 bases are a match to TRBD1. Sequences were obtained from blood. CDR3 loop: CASSNGQGVYSGANVLTF. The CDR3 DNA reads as TGTGCCAGCAGTAACGGACAGGGGGTTTACTCTGGGGCCAACGTCCTGACTTTC.